These T cell receptor beta chains were read from a single sample in a study of CD4 T cells in relation to SARS-CoV-2 and coronaviruses. Here immunoSEQ multiplex PCR was the method, and the copy in TCRdb shows in-frame clones only, minus some. The sample yields around 54,000 clones, 92% seen once. The sequenced material came from naive CD4+ T cells from PBMCs. The receptors shown here come from an adult with COVID-19. The CDR3 runs from the conserved cysteine through the conserved F or W. A D gene is named only where the DNA matches it firmly. Part of the rows lack a size; the others show once, few, many or a class for expanded clones.

clone size: -
D gene: -
J gene: TRBJ2-1
V gene: TRBV7-3
CDR3 DNA: TGTGCCAGCAGCTCACCGCCTAGGGATGAGCAGTTCTTC
CDR3 protein: CASSSPPRDEQFF

clone size: -
D gene: -
J gene: TRBJ1-3
V gene: TRBV6-5
CDR3 DNA: TGTGCCACATCGTTAGGGACCTTCTCTGGAAACACCATATATTTT
CDR3 protein: CATSLGTFSGNTIYF

clone size: -
D gene: -
J gene: TRBJ1-1
V gene: TRBV6-1
CDR3 DNA: TGTGCCAGCAGTTGGGACGGTGAAGCTTTCTTT
CDR3 protein: CASSWDGEAFF

clone size: -
D gene: -
J gene: TRBJ1-1
V gene: TRBV4-1
CDR3 DNA: TGCGCCAGCTACCGGAGGGCAGGGGCCATCTCTGAAGCTTTCTTT
CDR3 protein: CASYRRAGAISEAFF

clone size: -
D gene: TRBD2
J gene: TRBJ2-7
V gene: TRBV27
CDR3 DNA: TGTGCCAGCAGACGTCGGGACTACTACGAGCAGTACTTC
CDR3 protein: CASRRRDYYEQYF

clone size: -
D gene: -
J gene: TRBJ2-3
V gene: TRBV11-2
CDR3 DNA: TGTGCCAGCAGCTTAGAGGGCCAACCGGGCGATACGCAGTATTTT
CDR3 protein: CASSLEGQPGDTQYF

clone size: -
D gene: -
J gene: TRBJ2-3
V gene: TRBV5-8
CDR3 DNA: TGTGCCAGCATATCTGGCAGGGTGAAAGATACGCAGTATTTT
CDR3 protein: CASISGRVKDTQYF

clone size: -
D gene: -
J gene: TRBJ2-7
V gene: TRBV5-1
CDR3 DNA: TGCGCCAGCAGCTTGGGAGGGACCGCCTTTGACCACGAGCAGTACTTC
CDR3 protein: CASSLGGTAFDHEQYF

clone size: -
D gene: TRBD2
J gene: TRBJ2-3
V gene: TRBV6-4
CDR3 DNA: TGTGCCAGCAGTCGGCTAGCGGGAGAGTCAGATACGCAGTATTTT
CDR3 protein: CASSRLAGESDTQYF

clone size: -
D gene: -
J gene: TRBJ1-3
V gene: TRBV4-3
CDR3 DNA: TGCGCCAGCAGCCAAGCTCCGGATACCTCTGGAAACACCATATATTTT
CDR3 protein: CASSQAPDTSGNTIYF

clone size: -
D gene: -
J gene: TRBJ2-2
V gene: TRBV9
CDR3 DNA: TGTGCCAGCAGCGTAAATTCCCGCACCGGGGAGCTGTTTTTT
CDR3 protein: CASSVNSRTGELFF

clone size: -
D gene: -
J gene: TRBJ2-5
V gene: TRBV7-9
CDR3 DNA: TGTGCCAGCAGCCCCCGGCAGGGGCGCAAGTACTTC
CDR3 protein: CASSPRQGRKYF

clone size: -
D gene: -
J gene: TRBJ1-2
V gene: TRBV30
CDR3 DNA: TGTGCCTGGAGTCGGGACACGGGATATGGCTACACCTTC
CDR3 protein: CAWSRDTGYGYTF

clone size: -
D gene: -
J gene: TRBJ1-4
V gene: TRBV10-3
CDR3 DNA: TGTGCCATCAGTGAGGACACAACTAATGAAAAACTGTTTTTT
CDR3 protein: CAISEDTTNEKLFF

clone size: -
D gene: -
J gene: TRBJ2-3
V gene: TRBV11-1
CDR3 DNA: TGTGCCAGCACACAGTGGGCCACGGGGACAGATACGCAGTATTTT
CDR3 protein: CASTQWATGTDTQYF

clone size: -
D gene: -
J gene: TRBJ1-5
V gene: TRBV18
CDR3 DNA: TGTGCCAGCTCACCACCGGGAAGCAATCAGCCCCAGCATTTT
CDR3 protein: CASSPPGSNQPQHF

clone size: once
D gene: TRBD1
J gene: TRBJ2-1
V gene: TRBV3-1/TRBV3-2
CDR3 DNA: TGTGCCAGCAGCCAACAGGGGGCGTATGAGCAGTTCTTC
CDR3 protein: CASSQQGAYEQFF

clone size: -
D gene: -
J gene: TRBJ1-1
V gene: TRBV3-1/TRBV3-2
CDR3 DNA: TGTGCCAGCAGCCGTCGGGGGGGCACTGAAGCTTTCTTT
CDR3 protein: CASSRRGGTEAFF

clone size: -
D gene: -
J gene: TRBJ1-2
V gene: TRBV30
CDR3 DNA: TGTGCCTGGAAGGGGACCTATGGCTACACCTTC
CDR3 protein: CAWKGTYGYTF

clone size: -
D gene: -
J gene: TRBJ1-3
V gene: TRBV6-5
CDR3 DNA: TGTGCCAGCAGCTTCGTGGTGGCAGGGAGAAACACCATATATTTT
CDR3 protein: CASSFVVAGRNTIYF

clone size: -
D gene: -
J gene: TRBJ2-3
V gene: TRBV10-1
CDR3 DNA: TGCGCCAGCAGTGAGTCTGACACAGATACGCAGTATTTT
CDR3 protein: CASSESDTDTQYF